The clone carrying this TCR beta chain is a singleton in its sample. Its antigen is not identified. One junction end disagrees with the germline gene, perhaps due to a read error. The data were taken from a study of tumor-infiltrating lymphocytes in primary liver carcinoma. A primer matching the constant region was used to make TCR beta cDNA from 450 to 500 ng of total RNA. Nested multiplex PCR, run for three rounds with slightly modified ARM-PCR, yielded TCR beta libraries. TRBV1-TRBV30 forward and Cbeta reverse primers drove the first two roughly 10-cycle rounds. Each CDR3 protein is one row after TCRdb ran MiXCR on the multiplex PCR reads. The sample contains approximately 300,000 distinct CDR3 sequences, 60% to 80% of which appear only once. Findings of the study overall: Lower overlap was observed for tumor-adjacent and tumor-blood pairs relative to tumor region pairs. The study found a significantly higher top-250-clone fraction in tumors than in blood (p = 0.039).

It was unsorted whole blood that yielded blood RNA, and germline DNA was also extracted. No patient had received treatment, and all had chronic HBV infection. Collected before surgery were roughly 3.9 milliliters of peripheral blood. Germline lookup yields CDR1 MNHNS and CDR2 SASEGT. The CDR3 runs to 17 residues. The sequenced material came from peripheral blood. The rearrangement joins TRBV6-1 to TRBJ1-1; D call uncertain. This clonotype was obtained from a man aged 40-55 years with primary liver carcinoma and hepatitis B virus infection. Here the CDR3 reads CASSEAPGWQMNTEAIF. The CDR3 DNA is TGTGCCAGCAGTGAAGCCCCGGGATGGCAGATGAACACTGAAGCTATCTTT.